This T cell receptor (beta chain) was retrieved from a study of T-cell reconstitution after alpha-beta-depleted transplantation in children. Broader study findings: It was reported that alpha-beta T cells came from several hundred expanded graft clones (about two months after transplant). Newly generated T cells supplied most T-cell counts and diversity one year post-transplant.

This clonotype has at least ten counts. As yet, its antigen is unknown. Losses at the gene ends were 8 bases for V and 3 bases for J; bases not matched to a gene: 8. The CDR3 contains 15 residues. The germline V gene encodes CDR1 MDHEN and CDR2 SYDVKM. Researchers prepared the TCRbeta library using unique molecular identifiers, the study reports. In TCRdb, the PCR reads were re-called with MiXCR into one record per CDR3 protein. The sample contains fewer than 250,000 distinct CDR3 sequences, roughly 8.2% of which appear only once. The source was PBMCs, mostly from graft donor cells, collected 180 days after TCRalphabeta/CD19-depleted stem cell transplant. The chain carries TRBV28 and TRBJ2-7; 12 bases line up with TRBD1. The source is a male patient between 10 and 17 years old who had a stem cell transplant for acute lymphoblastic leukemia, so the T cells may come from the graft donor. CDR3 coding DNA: TGTGCCAGCGGTGATAGGGACAGGGGGCTCTACGAGCAGTACTTC. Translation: CASGDRDRGLYEQYF.